These T cell receptor beta chains were read from a single sample in a study of OX40 agonist ivuxolimab in advanced cancers. TCRdb's copy holds only in-frame clones and misses some; the assay was immunoSEQ multiplex PCR. The sample gives tens of thousands of clones, 75% to 90% of which show up once; less than 15% is in the top ten. Sequenced here: CD4+ or CD8+ T cells sorted from blood, sampled in a trial of the OX40 agonist ivuxolimab. The receptors stem from an adult with an advanced solid tumor such as melanoma, head and neck, liver or kidney cancer. Each CDR3 is given with its conserved first and last residue.

>12|TRBV2
CASRTGNQPQHF
>13|TRBV28
CASSFRMNTEAFF
>15|TRBV27
CASSLAYRGGETQYF
>18|TRBV5-1
CASSPDRDRIYPNEKLFF
>14|TRBV7-9
CATLQQGASEKLFF
>17|TRBV19
CASSIDLAGGGTGELFF
>16|TRBV2
CASGLAVERSTDTQYF
>16|TRBV11-2
CASSLDSTGFGNTIYF
>15|TRBV4-3
CASSQGRVTGETQYF
>15|TRBV5-6
CASSLAGTLQETQYF
>16|TRBV15
CATSRDLGQGIHGYTF
>15|TRBV5-8
CASSLEAGVLNEQFF
>12|TRBV29-1
CSVERTHNEQFF
>16|TRBV6-5
CASSSETSGSTDTQYF
>16|TRBV9
CASSTRTSSGANVLTF
>11|TRBV15
CATSVGETQYF
>13|TRBV4-1
CASRTGGIGEQFF
>12|TRBV27
CASSANTDTQYF
>16|TRBV15
CATSRDTGASNQPQHF
>14|TRBV6-4
CASSEREGYNEQFF
>14|TRBV15
CATSRDGTLNEQFF
>15|TRBV27
CASSFLPAGFETQYF
>13|TRBV7-9
CASSGEAADTQYF
>15|TRBV29-1
CSVPNGGGRLDTQYF
>17|TRBV7-8
CASSPGTSGPSYNEQFF
>15|TRBV27
CASSFGATLNYEQYF
>15|TRBV4-1
CASSQSRRSNQPQHF
>15|TRBV27
CASSFGTGGIGVYTF
>16|TRBV4-1
CASSSGQGIGSYEQYF
>14|TRBV15
CATSRVHITDTQYF
>15|TRBV6-5
CASRELQRSNQPQHF
>14|TRBV6-1
CASSTGQFNYGYTF
>16|TRBV12-5
CASVSPASSPRHEQYF
>15|TRBV19
CASSPPPQSTGELFF
>15|TRBV4-3
CASSQDRYRESPLHF
>12|TRBV28
CASGRGPYEQYF
>15|TRBV7-7
CASSLVGGLYNEQFF
>16|TRBV10-3
CAISGPGGASTDTQYF
>15|TRBV27
CASSRDRGLGETQYF
>14|TRBV2
CASRQAQGSDTQYF
>14|TRBV2
CASRSTDRADIQYF
>19|TRBV19
CASSSDTVIPVSGANVLTF
>16|TRBV9
CASSVAGGGGTDTQYF
>14|TRBV7-2
CASSLDGPLDTQYF
>15|TRBV9
CASSVGGGPNEKLFF
>12|TRBV28
CASTQGSGELFF
>16|TRBV28
CASSRILAGSTDTQYF
>13|TRBV6-6
CASSLSPNYGYTF
>14|TRBV25-1
CASRDAWVNTEAFF
>13|TRBV4-3
CASSQAENYEQYF
>17|TRBV28
CASSPREIAGSSYEQYF
>17|TRBV28
CASSPHGLAANTGELFF
>15|TRBV2
CASSEDPGRNEKLFF
>15|TRBV27
CASSYGSFSTDTQYF
>16|TRBV7-9
CASSTPEAEEPYEQYF
>13|TRBV30
CAWGMESGSGYTF
>16|TRBV2
CASSESDRPITDTQYF
>15|TRBV28
CASILGTGVSYEQYF
>13|TRBV6-5
CASGTGGNYGYTF